The TCR beta chain described here comes from a study of cytomegalovirus exposure and HLA in healthy donors (dated by TCRdb to 2016 to 2017). Broadly, across the study: An earlier analysis of approximately 550 of the donors reported roughly 300 Gb of sequence data and about 100 million unique TCR beta sequences from 150 million to 200 million T cells. Five DR-DQ haplotypes were handled as single units for association and clustering because linkage in the cohort was strong. The study aimed to test whether cataloging public T cell receptors could reveal signatures of past pathogen exposure. On average, about 240,000 unique TCR beta nucleotide sequences were sequenced per donor among about 400 genotyped donors of the cohort, with 15% to 20% of those sequences being non-productive. Of the roughly 400 genotyped donors, around 81% fell in the genetic ancestry cluster associated with self-reported Caucasian donors. A later genetic analysis used genome-wide SNP genotypes for 398 of the 666 donors, treating that subset as a discovery cohort. Every repertoire in the discovery cohort had been generated on one and the same sequencing platform. Donor age, sex, ethnicity and CMV serostatus were collected together with the repertoire data. An early release that covered 500 to 800 HLA-typed donors contained approximately 300 gigabases of sequencing data and 70 million to 100 million unique TCR sequences. To predict cytomegalovirus infection status, the study combined high-throughput TCR immunosequencing, statistical association of individual TCRs with disease status, and machine learning. HLA typing covered class I and class II loci at four-digit resolution. To decide whether each TCR beta V gene segment behaved as functional or pseudogenic, an earlier analysis of nearly 600 of the donors relied on high-throughput TCR beta sequencing. A later analysis re-analyzed previously published TCR beta repertoires from roughly 600 donors and added high-resolution HLA genotyping to study TCR occurrence patterns. The T cell repertoires of 550 to 850 subjects were profiled by immunosequencing and related to cytomegalovirus serostatus. In the later analysis, no new phenotypic data were used to find candidate immune exposures; instead, reliance was placed on TCR beta sequences and their occurrence across donors. The number of typed donors differed by locus: roughly 629-630 for A, B, C, DRB1 and DQB1; approximately 530 for DQA1; some 590 for DPA1; and about 450 for DPB1. In addition to the first cohort of 666 subjects, a separate validation cohort of around 110 different subjects was used. The paper's findings and limits, for the study overall: In a later analysis, HLA-associated TCR beta chains showed more clonal expansion and lower generation probabilities than non-associated chains that were equally common. For the cohort, immune exposure information was limited to CMV serostatus. A cluster of highly shared sequence variants was judged likely to represent a technical artifact of the sequencing pipeline. In this cohort, only TCR beta chains were sequenced, and detectable features were limited by the absence of alpha or paired-chain data. Roughly uniform sequencing depth across donors was assumed in presence/absence analyses, although this assumption may not hold. The study listed 164 TCR beta chains as associated with cytomegalovirus. A later genetic analysis associated a missense DCLRE1C variant with V-gene and J-gene trimming of TCR beta chains, and an independent cohort replicated the association. In vitro tests confirmed that a few of the cytomegalovirus-associated TCR beta chains recognize cytomegalovirus antigens. While some public TCRs were present in many individuals, most TCR sequences turned up only very rarely across donors. The 87-base-pair reads could not distinguish some IMGT-functional V segments, including TRBV6-2 and TRBV6-3, so those segments were excluded. It was suggested by the authors that the approach could potentially be generalized to other disease states and immunological phenotypes. According to a later analysis, parvovirus B19, influenza, CMV and Epstein-Barr virus appeared linked to several top co-occurrence clusters. A later analysis associated around 16,000 TCR beta sequences with specific HLA alleles at a false discovery rate of 0.05. In a later analysis, the rate of TCR association differed among HLA loci, with DRB1 alleles having the most associated TCRs and HLA-C alleles having the fewest. The earlier analysis of some 540 of the donors excluded 15 to 20 rarely observed V segments, including chromosome 9 orphons, because counts were too low. The classifier was reported to diagnose cytomegalovirus status with high specificity and sensitivity in both the original and validation cohorts. A further reported finding was that TCR beta sequences accurately predicted the HLA-A and HLA-B alleles for most subjects in the first cohort. Because HLA typing was unavailable for some donors at each locus, only the typed subset was used in association tests. A later genetic analysis reported fewer N-insertions in productive TCRs among donors in an Asian-associated ancestry cluster than the roughly 700-donor mean. According to a later analysis, most CMV-associated TCR beta chains appeared to be HLA-restricted, and the HLA associations seemed to be driven largely by CMV exposure. Linkage disequilibrium might explain the correlated functional status among segregating V segments, but an unknown experimental factor could not be excluded. In an earlier analysis of about 600 of the donors, most TCR beta V segments appeared in productive rearrangements about 87% or about 30% of the time, broadly matching IMGT annotations. Assigning TCR associations to individual alleles was difficult when HLA alleles, especially DR and DQ, strongly co-occurred.

The cohort consisted of 666 healthy bone marrow donors. At the time of sampling, all cohort members were nominally healthy, though unrecorded immune exposures were likely present. The donor was CMV seronegative and belonged to the group of 350 to 400 seronegative cohort members. Every donor gave a peripheral blood sample, and the peripheral blood mononuclear cells from that sample were used for TCR beta sequencing. Genomic DNA was extracted from the blood cell samples with the Qiagen DNeasy Blood Extraction Kit. The library was produced with the immunoSEQ multiplex PCR assay. For the multiplex PCR, a mixture combining 60 forward primers for TCR Vbeta segments and 13 reverse primers for TCR Jbeta segments was used. The CDR3 region of rearranged TCR beta genes was amplified from genomic DNA by a multiplex PCR assay. The amplified TCR beta libraries were sequenced on the Illumina HiSeq System as 87-base-pair reads. Concerning the study's data processing: In a later analysis, some 80 million unique TCR beta chains were counted across the 650 to 750 repertoires, and roughly 10 million of these chains were shared by at least two donors. Raw reads were error-corrected and collapsed into unique sequences with a nearest-neighbor algorithm that merged closely related sequences to remove PCR and sequencing errors. Alignment of CDR3 sequences to IMGT reference sequences was used to assign V, D and J gene segments. For a sequence to be retained, a match of at least six nucleotides to both a V gene segment and a J gene segment was required. A rearrangement counted as productive if the CDR3 had no stop codons and remained in frame with V and J, and every other rearrangement counted as non-productive. Following IMGT convention, CDR3 was defined as the stretch from the second conserved V-encoded cysteine up to the conserved J-encoded phenylalanine. The earlier analysis of about 610 of the donors excluded any sequence lacking an unambiguous match to a single V gene segment. In an earlier analysis of a few hundred of the donors, V segments were called functional above 56.7% productive rearrangements and were called segregating when the between-donor standard deviation exceeded 5%. A statistical classification framework was built for diagnosing cytomegalovirus status from the catalog of TCR beta chain sequences. In a later analysis, TCR nucleotide sequences were compared against IMGT/GENE-DB human TR gene sequences so that V and J genes could be assigned. The TCRdist pipeline was used in a later analysis to assign CDR3 sequences and most-parsimonious VDJ recombination scenarios. In a later analysis, every TCR beta chain was defined by the combination of its CDR3 amino acid sequence and its V-gene family, and reads without a unique V-gene family were dropped. A later analysis removed 600 or so highly shared, low-generation-probability nucleotide sequences to deal with suspected cross-contamination and a sequencing artifact. In a later analysis, a clonal expansion index for each public chain was calculated from normalized within-repertoire ranks of inferred template counts. In a later analysis, generation probabilities were computed with a VDJ recombination model fitted to out-of-frame rearrangements, and the resulting probabilities were checked against IGoR. In a later analysis, hypergeometric tests were used to score TCR-TCR, TCR-HLA and TCR-CMV co-occurrence, with a repertoire-size bias correction applied to TCR pairs. False discovery rates were estimated in a later analysis by permuting HLA or CMV assignments 20 times. A later analysis grouped co-occurring TCRs with DBSCAN, adding TCRdist sequence similarity when clustering within HLA-allele-positive subsets. For co-occurrence clustering, repertoires with fewer than 30,000 or more than 120,000 public chains were excluded, along with 4 to 6 repertoires with anomalous nucleotide sharing. Sourced from immuneACCESS, this table was stored by TCRdb with only in-frame sequences that have V and J called. A share of the clones is absent; for the studies checked, an unresolved V gene accounts for under half, and the remainder has no known explanation. V and J calls plus clone size are reproduced from that table; the DNA served to infer D and trimming. Across this sample there are over 150,000 clones, with roughly 84% seen only once. 0.95% to 1.5% of the sample is held by the ten biggest clonotypes.

About this clone itself: Its antigen has not been determined. No qualities accompany the bases; no much larger clone lies one base away.

CDR1 and CDR2 were assigned from the germline V gene as SQVTM and ANQGSEA. V loses 4 bases of germline sequence and J loses 0 bases, and the interval between the two ends is 12 bases. From its cysteine to its phenylalanine, the CDR3 spans 14 amino acids. The only DNA kept is the CDR3, 42 bases in frame from the first base. The sample comprised PBMCs. The TCR comes from a boy aged 2 to 9 in good health and CMV-seronegative. The rearranged chain carries TRBV29-1 and TRBJ1-1; matching of 6 bases hints at TRBD1 as the D gene. In nucleotide form, the sequence is TGCAGCGTTGCCGGGACAAACATGAACACTGAAGCTTTCTTT. This is translated as CSVAGTNMNTEAFF.